These T cell receptor beta chains were read from a single sample in a study of blood T cells in healthy people across ages. TCRdb processed the 5' RACE reads anew with MiXCR; each CDR3 protein has one entry. The data contain 1.5 million to 2 million distinct CDR3 sequences, roughly 28% of them singletons. Specimen: blood. These TCRs come from a woman aged 30 to 39 in good health. Each CDR3 is given with its conserved first and last residue. The order of the fields is V gene, D gene, J gene, clone size, CDR3 protein, CDR3 DNA. D genes are given only for firm matches. Size tells how often a clone was seen (once, few, many) or the class of an expanded clone, and some rows leave it out.

V gene: TRBV24-1; D gene: NA; J gene: TRBJ2-1; clone size: few; CDR3 protein: CATSDRADSKYNEQFF; CDR3 DNA: TGTGCCACCAGTGATCGTGCAGATAGCAAGTACAATGAGCAGTTCTTC
V gene: TRBV7-2; D gene: NA; J gene: TRBJ2-1; clone size: few; CDR3 protein: CASSLGGGGTPLRNEQFF; CDR3 DNA: TGTGCCAGCAGCTTAGGGGGTGGAGGGACGCCGCTTCGTAATGAGCAGTTCTTC
V gene: TRBV28; D gene: TRBD1; J gene: TRBJ1-2; clone size: few; CDR3 protein: CASSWWDRDGYTF; CDR3 DNA: TGTGCCAGCAGTTGGTGGGACAGGGATGGCTACACCTTC
V gene: TRBV7-2; D gene: NA; J gene: TRBJ2-7; clone size: few; CDR3 protein: CASSPKVRRTYEQYF; CDR3 DNA: TGTGCCAGCAGTCCAAAGGTTCGGAGGACCTACGAGCAGTACTTC
V gene: TRBV29-1; D gene: NA; J gene: TRBJ2-6; clone size: many; CDR3 protein: CSVRPEGEQSVLTF; CDR3 DNA: TGCAGCGTTCGCCCCGAGGGGGAACAATCTGTCCTGACTTTC
V gene: TRBV20-1; D gene: NA; J gene: TRBJ2-7; clone size: few; CDR3 protein: CSARGAAGQTYEQYF; CDR3 DNA: TGCAGTGCTAGAGGCGCGGCGGGGCAAACCTACGAGCAGTACTTC
V gene: TRBV7-9; D gene: NA; J gene: TRBJ1-5; clone size: few; CDR3 protein: CASSLEVSYQPQHF; CDR3 DNA: TGTGCCAGCAGCTTAGAGGTCTCCTATCAGCCCCAGCATTTT
V gene: TRBV6-2/TRBV6-3; D gene: NA; J gene: TRBJ2-1; clone size: NA; CDR3 protein: CASSWSSGPYNEQFF; CDR3 DNA: TGTGCCAGCAGCTGGTCATCCGGGCCCTACAATGAGCAGTTCTTC
V gene: TRBV25-1; D gene: NA; J gene: TRBJ2-6; clone size: few; CDR3 protein: CASSGQLGTNVLTF; CDR3 DNA: TGTGCCAGCAGTGGACAGTTAGGGACCAACGTCCTGACTTTC
V gene: TRBV4-1; D gene: NA; J gene: TRBJ1-1; clone size: few; CDR3 protein: CASRPYLGREGNTEAFF; CDR3 DNA: TGCGCCAGCAGACCGTATCTGGGCAGGGAAGGAAACACTGAAGCTTTCTTT
V gene: TRBV29-1; D gene: TRBD1; J gene: TRBJ2-7; clone size: many; CDR3 protein: CSVEKGQGGQYF; CDR3 DNA: TGCAGCGTTGAGAAAGGACAGGGTGGGCAGTACTTC
V gene: TRBV20-1; D gene: NA; J gene: TRBJ2-3; clone size: few; CDR3 protein: CSASSPRQGPGDTQYF; CDR3 DNA: TGCAGTGCTAGTAGTCCGCGTCAGGGCCCCGGTGATACGCAGTATTTT
V gene: TRBV10-3; D gene: NA; J gene: TRBJ1-1; clone size: few; CDR3 protein: CAISEGGVGNTEAFF; CDR3 DNA: TGTGCCATCAGTGAGGGAGGCGTAGGTAACACTGAAGCTTTCTTT
V gene: TRBV28; D gene: TRBD1; J gene: TRBJ2-7; clone size: NA; CDR3 protein: CASSFLGQGAREQYF; CDR3 DNA: TGTGCCAGCAGTTTCTTGGGACAGGGGGCTAGGGAGCAGTACTTC
V gene: TRBV20-1; D gene: NA; J gene: TRBJ2-5; clone size: few; CDR3 protein: CSASPSVLRRTQYF; CDR3 DNA: TGCAGTGCTAGCCCTAGCGTCCTCCGTCGGACCCAGTACTTC
V gene: TRBV24-1; D gene: TRBD1; J gene: TRBJ1-4; clone size: NA; CDR3 protein: CATRGTADEKLFF; CDR3 DNA: TGTGCCACCAGAGGGACAGCGGACGAAAAACTGTTTTTT
V gene: TRBV14; D gene: NA; J gene: TRBJ2-6; clone size: few; CDR3 protein: CASSQDFGNVLTF; CDR3 DNA: TGTGCCAGCAGCCAAGATTTTGGGAACGTCCTGACTTTC
V gene: TRBV10-3; D gene: NA; J gene: TRBJ1-2; clone size: NA; CDR3 protein: CAISEGGGDGYTF; CDR3 DNA: TGTGCCATCAGTGAGGGCGGGGGGGATGGCTACACCTTC